The 25 T cell receptor beta chains below were found in one sample sequenced in a study of OX40 agonist ivuxolimab in advanced cancers. The repertoire was sequenced with immunoSEQ multiplex PCR; TCRdb's copy has only in-frame clones and lacks some. Of approximately 66,000 clones detected, roughly 85% appear once; the ten largest clones hold about 0.76%. Sequenced here: CD4+ or CD8+ T cells sorted from blood, sampled in a trial of the OX40 agonist ivuxolimab. Receptors originate from an adult with an advanced solid tumor such as melanoma, head and neck, liver or kidney cancer.

This chain links TRBV5-6 with TRBJ1-6; 7 bases match TRBD1. With V trimmed by 4 bases and J by 7 bases, 14 bases remained unmatched. Germline values: CDR1 SGHDT, CDR2 YYEEEE. The CDR3 extends over 17 amino acids. The CDR3 DNA reads TGTGCCAGCAGCCCGACTCCGACAGGGAAGATCAATTCACCCCTCCACTTT. It translates to CASSPTPTGKINSPLHF. Supplemented by reference TRBV5-6 and TRBJ1-6, the full variable domain reads DAGVTQSPTHLIKTRGQQVTLRCSPKSGHDTVSWYQQALGQGPQFIFQYYEEEERQRGNFPDRFSGHQFPNYSSELNVNALLLGDSALYLCASSPTPTGKINSPLHFGNGTRLTVT.

The chain links TRBV5-1 to TRBJ2-6; TRBD1 matches 8 bases. Germline V gene sequence: CDR1 SGHRS, CDR2 YFSETQ. The CDR3 loop spans 17 amino acids. V dropped 4 bases and J dropped 0; count of bases not matched to a gene: 6. The CDR3 coding sequence is TGCGCCAGCAGCCGGACAGGGAGTCTCTCTGGGGCCAACGTCCTGACTTTC. Translation: CASSRTGSLSGANVLTF.

The V call is TRBV4-1, the J call TRBJ1-3, with D perhaps TRBD1 (5 bases). Trimming removed 2 bases from V and 0 bases from J, with 17 bases in between. The CDR3 covers 18 residues. The germline gives CDR1 MGHRA, CDR2 YSYEKL. The CDR3 spells CASSQLSGGTSSGNTIYF. The CDR3 DNA follows: TGCGCCAGCAGCCAACTTTCGGGCGGGACGAGCTCTGGAAACACCATATATTTT.

For this clone: The identical CDR3 is also encoded by other nucleotide sequences in the sample. The chain carries TRBV7-9 and TRBJ1-1, with TRBD1 matching over 7 bases. J gave up 5 bases and V 5 bases, and 5 bases lay outside the gene matches. Germline V gene sequence: CDR1 SEHNR, CDR2 FQNEAQ (reference sequence). This CDR3 region has 13 residues. CDR3 in amino acids: CASSLTGDTEAFF. The CDR3, as DNA: TGTGCCAGCAGCCTAACAGGGGATACTGAAGCTTTCTTT.

The table lists this clone with a few counts. This chain uses TRBV2 with TRBJ2-2; weak D call: TRBD2 (5 bases). CDR1 and CDR2 from the germline V gene are SNHLY and FYNNEI. This CDR3 has 15 amino acids. With 6 bases removed from V and 0 bases from J, the gap between germline ends came to 11 bases. CDR3 bases: TGTGCCAGCAGCGGACTTGGCCCGAACACCGGGGAGCTGTTTTTT. Its protein is CASSGLGPNTGELFF.

This clone was counted once. CDR3 in amino acids: CASSWGLGSSGNTIYF. CDR3 nucleotide sequence: TGCGCCAGCAGCTGGGGGCTGGGGAGCTCTGGAAACACCATATATTTT. This sequence joins TRBV5-1 and TRBJ1-3; maybe TRBD1 (6 bases). The CDR3 covers 16 residues. Germline V gives CDR1 SGHRS, CDR2 YFSETQ. Trimming pared 3 bases from V and 0 bases from J, leaving 13 bases between.

In nucleotides, the CDR3 is TGTGCCAGCAGTCCACAGGGGAAGGACACCGGGGAGCTGTTTTTT. Amino acid sequence: CASSPQGKDTGELFF. This chain connects TRBV2 to TRBJ2-2; 7 nucleotides align to TRBD1. The V segment lost 5 bases and the J segment 3 bases; nucleotides outside the gene matches: 6. The CDR3 is 15 amino acids. Germline CDR1 reads SNHLY; CDR2 reads FYNNEI. The full variable domain, completed using reference TRBV2 and TRBJ2-2, is EPEVTQTPSHQVTQMGQEVILRCVPISNHLYFYWYRQILGQKVEFLVSFYNNEISEKSEIFDDQFSVERPDGSNFTLKIRSTKLEDSAMYFCASSPQGKDTGELFFGEGSRLTVL.

The chain links TRBV6-5 to TRBJ1-3, with D possibly TRBD1 on 5 matching bases. The ends were cut back, 5 bases at V and 4 bases at J, with 15 bases in the middle. This CDR3 is built from 15 residues. Germline V lookup: CDR1 MNHEY, CDR2 SVGAGI. CDR3 amino acids: CASSLTYRGGNTIYF. CDR3 bases: TGTGCCAGCAGTCTGACATATAGGGGAGGAAACACCATATATTTT.

V gene TRBV30 combines with J gene TRBJ2-7; possibly TRBD2 for D (6 bases). Deletions cut 5 bases from V and 12 bases from J, with 23 bases between. Per the germline V gene, CDR1 is GTSNPN and CDR2 is SVGIG (reference sequence). CDR3 size: 13 residues. The CDR3 protein is CAWRPSGSPLLYF. The CDR3 DNA is TGTGCCTGGCGACCCTCCGGGAGCCCCCTGTTGTACTTC. Variable domain in full (rest from reference TRBV30 and TRBJ2-7): SQTIHQWPATLVQPVGSPLSLECTVEGTSNPNLYWYRQAAGRGLQLLFYSVGIGQISSEVPQNLSASRPQDRQFILSSKKLLLSDSGFYLCAWRPSGSPLLYFGPGTRLTVT.

This chain links TRBV27 with TRBJ2-7, with TRBD1 as a possible D gene (5 bases). V was clipped by 8 bases and J by 2 bases, with 13 bases between them. This CDR3 comprises 13 residues. Germline V gene sequence: CDR1 MNHEY, CDR2 SMNVEV (reference sequence). The CDR3 sequence: CASALTGTYEQYF. The CDR3 coding sequence is TGTGCCAGCGCTTTAACAGGCACCTACGAGCAGTACTTC.

The rearrangement links TRBV18 to TRBJ1-6, with TRBD1 matching over 10 bases. Germline loops: CDR1 KGHSH, CDR2 LQKENI. The length of the CDR3 is 18 residues. Trimming at V came to 3 bases and at J to 9 bases, leaving 14 bases not matched to a gene. CDR3: CASSPFLSGQGGGSPLHF. Written as DNA, the CDR3 is TGTGCCAGCTCACCTTTCCTATCCGGACAGGGGGGGGGTTCACCCCTCCACTTT.

The rearrangement joins TRBV18 to TRBJ1-3; D might be TRBD1 (6 bases). The CDR3 covers 18 residues. V was clipped by 2 bases and J by 4 bases, with 21 bases between them. From germline, CDR1 is KGHSH and CDR2 LQKENI. DNA for the CDR3: TGTGCCAGCTCACCAACGGGGAAGACAGGTCTTGCCGGAAACACCATATATTTT. Translated: CASSPTGKTGLAGNTIYF.

The chain uses TRBV6-1 and TRBJ1-1; no clear D. The CDR3 extends over 15 amino acids. Germline V CDR1 and CDR2: MNHNS, SASEGT. V dropped 5 bases and J dropped 1 base, with 14 bases sitting between them. Here the CDR3 DNA reads TGTGCCAGCAGTCCCCATGAGGGTACGAACACTGAAGCTTTCTTT. It encodes CASSPHEGTNTEAFF.

The chain employs TRBV5-5 and TRBJ2-7; 9 positions match TRBD1. Germline V lookup: CDR1 SGHKS, CDR2 YYEKEE (reference sequence). This CDR3 region has 16 residues. The V gene end was trimmed by 1 base and the J gene end by 6 bases; junction bases not matched to a gene: 11. CDR3 nucleotides: TGTGCCAGCAGCTTGCGGACCGGGACAGGGTATGGCGAGCAGTACTTC. As protein: CASSLRTGTGYGEQYF.

This rearrangement joins TRBV2 to TRBJ1-1; D remains unclear. The CDR3 spans 14 residues. Trimming removed 2 bases at V and 9 bases at J, with 16 bases between. CDR1 and CDR2 (germline): SNHLY, FYNNEI. CDR3 nucleotide sequence: TGTGCCAGCAGTGAAACGAAGGAAGCTTTGAAAGCTTTCTTT. Protein product: CASSETKEALKAFF.

The V and J genes are TRBV7-2 and TRBJ2-2; D is unresolved. V lost 1 base to trimming and J lost 6 bases, with 6 bases between them. Germline assignment: CDR1 SGHTA and CDR2 FQGNSA. The CDR3 sequence is 13 residues long. The CDR3: CASSLVYPGELFF. CDR3 in DNA: TGTGCCAGCAGCTTAGTCTACCCCGGGGAGCTGTTTTTT.

The gene calls are TRBV13 and TRBJ1-2; D gene ambiguous. Germline V lookup: CDR1 PRHDT, CDR2 FYEKMQ (reference sequence). The CDR3 has 11 residues. V lost 0 bases, J lost 8 bases, and 4 bases lay in between. The CDR3 bases are TGTGCCAGCAGCTTAGGTGGGGGCTACACCTTC. It codes for CASSLGGGYTF. Full variable domain (remainder filled in from reference TRBV13 and TRBJ1-2): AAGVIQSPRHLIKEKRETATLKCYPIPRHDTVYWYQQGPGQDPQFLISFYEKMQSDKGSIPDRFSAQQFSDYHSELNMSSLELGDSALYFCASSLGGGYTFGSGTRLTVV.

The chain combines TRBV6-1 with TRBJ2-1; 8 bases map to TRBD2. This CDR3 has 15 residues. V shed 8 bases and J 2 bases; nucleotides not matched to a gene: 8. Germline V gene data show CDR1 as MNHNS and CDR2 as SASEGT. The CDR3 region is CASEGGTRAYNEQFF. In DNA, the CDR3 is TGTGCCAGCGAGGGTGGGACTAGAGCCTACAATGAGCAGTTCTTC.

The chain joins TRBV6-5 to TRBJ1-5; possibly TRBD1 for D (5 bases). The V end was cut by 0 bases, the J end by 10 bases, with 10 bases between. CDR3 size: 13 residues. The germline CDR1 and CDR2 sequences are MNHEY and SVGAGI. CDR3 amino acids: CASSYSAGEPQHF. The DNA for the CDR3 is TGTGCCAGCAGTTACTCGGCGGGGGAACCCCAGCATTTT.

The chain links TRBV6-5 to TRBJ1-3, with 10 bases that match TRBD1. The CDR3 consists of 15 residues. J gave up 1 base and V 6 bases, and 3 bases lay outside the gene matches. Germline assignment: CDR1 MNHEY and CDR2 SVGAGI. The CDR3 nucleotides are TGTGCCAGCAGCCGACAGGGGGCTTCTGGAAACACCATATATTTT. Residues: CASSRQGASGNTIYF.

J is TRBJ1-6 and V is TRBV5-1; 7 bases agree with TRBD1. Trimming cost V 6 bases and J 5 bases; bases outside gene matches: 5. The CDR3 consists of 14 residues. In germline, CDR1 is SGHRS, CDR2 YFSETQ. The CDR3 loop reads CASTLTGNNSPLHF. CDR3 DNA sequence: TGCGCCAGCACCCTGACAGGGAATAATTCACCCCTCCACTTT.

This chain connects TRBV7-8 to TRBJ1-6; TRBD1 is a possible D gene (5 bases). CDR3 length: 14 residues. Trimming stripped 3 bases from V and 9 bases from J, with 12 bases between. Germline CDR1 reads SGHVS; CDR2 reads FQNEAQ. CDR3 sequence: CASSLGPLTSPLHF. The DNA for the CDR3 is TGTGCCAGCAGCTTGGGACCGCTGACTTCACCCCTCCACTTT.

The J gene is TRBJ1-2, the V gene TRBV11-3; 8 bases are a match to TRBD1. V dropped 5 bases and J dropped 4; count of bases not matched to a gene: 6. This CDR3 region has 14 residues. The germline CDR1 and CDR2 sequences are SGHNT and YENEEA. CDR3 residues: CASSMQGAGYGYTF. CDR3 in DNA: TGTGCCAGCAGCATGCAGGGGGCAGGCTATGGCTACACCTTC.

This clone was detected once. This chain links TRBV7-2 with TRBJ2-7, with unresolved D. The CDR3 runs to 13 residues. From germline, CDR1 is SGHTA and CDR2 FQGNSA. Deletions cut 1 base from V and 0 bases from J, with 4 bases between. The DNA for the CDR3 is TGTGCCAGCAGCTTAGTGGCCTCCTACGAGCAGTACTTC. Encoded protein: CASSLVASYEQYF.

This clone appeared once. The rearrangement uses TRBV6-5 and TRBJ2-1; 7 nucleotides match TRBD1. The CDR3 sequence is 15 residues long. Germline trimming cut 5 bases from V and 0 bases from J; bases unmatched to any gene: 4. Germline V CDR1 and CDR2: MNHEY, SVGAGI. The CDR3 nucleotides read TGTGCCAGCAGTCTGGACAGGAGCTCCTACAATGAGCAGTTCTTC. This translates into CASSLDRSSYNEQFF.